This TCR beta chain was identified in a study of T cells in Graves' hyperthyroidism and ophthalmopathy. Study findings and constraints: Expanded thyroid clonotypes (above 0.001) were mostly also found in blood.

RNA transcripts served as the template for amplifying TCR beta CDR3 regions. The study used the HTBI primer set for a first-round RT-PCR of the TCR CDR3. TCRdb processed the multiplex PCR reads anew with MiXCR; each CDR3 protein has one entry. The sample yields around 430,000 distinct CDR3 sequences, under 15% seen once. The V gene's germline CDR1 is DFQATT and CDR2 SNEGSKA (reference sequence). The CDR3 consists of 15 residues. V gave up 2 bases and J gave up 10 bases; unmatched junction bases: 14. Comments on this clonotype: Its antigen is not identified.

The study defined stable Graves' hyperthyroidism as no ophthalmopathy progression within 18 months. The study left out patients who had uncontrolled infection, other autoimmune disease, pregnancy or lactation. Clinical symptoms, serum thyroxine and TRAb, thyroid ultrasound and orbital computed tomography were used for the diagnoses. The rearrangement uses TRBV20-1 and TRBJ2-1; 7 nucleotides match TRBD2. This clonotype originated in a young woman with Graves' hyperthyroidism. Sequenced material: blood. The CDR3, as DNA: TGCAGTGCTAGACCTAACGGGGGGTACGGGTACGAGCAGTTCTTC. This gives the protein CSARPNGGYGYEQFF.